The present TCR beta chain was sequenced within a study of Graves' ophthalmopathy and Graves' hyperthyroidism. Across the whole study: Stable hyperthyroidism meant no ophthalmopathy within 18 months of follow-up.

The sequenced template was RNA, covering the TCR beta CDR3 region. First-round RT-PCR employed HTBI primers, with a second-round multiplex PCR after it. TCRdb called the multiplex PCR reads again in MiXCR, with one record for every CDR3 protein. The sample lists around 1,200,000 distinct CDR3 sequences; roughly 35% were seen once. The length of the CDR3 is 14 residues. After removal of 5 bases from V and 2 bases from J, the junction contained 5 bases not matched to a gene. Many counts were recorded for this clonotype. The clonotype originates from an adult man with Graves' hyperthyroidism. The chain links TRBV12-3 or TRBV12-4 to TRBJ1-1; the match to TRBD1 covers 7 bases. The source material was peripheral blood or thyroid tissue (not recorded which). In DNA, the CDR3 is TGTGCCAGCAGTCCGACAGGGATTAACACTGAAGCTTTCTTT. This encodes CASSPTGINTEAFF.